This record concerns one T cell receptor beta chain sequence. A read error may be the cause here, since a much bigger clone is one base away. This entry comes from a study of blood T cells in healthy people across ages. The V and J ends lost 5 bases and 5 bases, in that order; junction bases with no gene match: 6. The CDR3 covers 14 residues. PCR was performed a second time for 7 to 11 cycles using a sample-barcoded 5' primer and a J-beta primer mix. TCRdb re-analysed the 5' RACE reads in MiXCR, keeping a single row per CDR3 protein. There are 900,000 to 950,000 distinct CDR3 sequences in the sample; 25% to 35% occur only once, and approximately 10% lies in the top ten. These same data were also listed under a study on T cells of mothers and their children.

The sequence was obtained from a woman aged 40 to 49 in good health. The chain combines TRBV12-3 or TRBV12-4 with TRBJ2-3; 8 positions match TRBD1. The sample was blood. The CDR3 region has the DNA TGTGCCAGCAGTCGGGACAGGAGGCGAGATACGCAGTATTTT. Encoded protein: CASSRDRRRDTQYF.